These T cell receptor beta chains were read from a single sample in a study of response to subunit inactivated influenza vaccine. MiXCR, applied by TCRdb to the RT-PCR reads, yields one record per CDR3 protein. The sample lists 500,000 to 550,000 distinct CDR3 sequences; around 21% were seen once. The sample was also linked to a second study, of T cells expressing NK-cell markers.

The sequencing here drew on CD4+ T cells sorted from PBMCs, taken about 11 days after vaccination. Receptors were obtained from a man between 50 and 59 years old who received an inactivated influenza vaccine. Each CDR3 is given with its conserved first and last residue. The order of the fields is CDR3 DNA, CDR3 protein, J gene, V gene, clone size, D gene. A D gene is named only where the DNA matches it firmly. Clone sizes are given selectively: once, few, many, or a class where the clone is expanded.

cdr3_nt: TGTGCCAGCAGCTTTTCCGGGGCGAAGGGAGATACGCAGTATTTT
cdr3_aa: CASSFSGAKGDTQYF
j_call: TRBJ2-3
v_call: TRBV5-5
clone_size: few
d_call: .

cdr3_nt: TGTGCCACCAGTGACCGGACTAGCGGGAGGTACAATGAGCAGTTCTTC
cdr3_aa: CATSDRTSGRYNEQFF
j_call: TRBJ2-1
v_call: TRBV24-1
clone_size: few
d_call: TRBD2

cdr3_nt: TGTGCCAGCAGCTTGGGACAGGGGTTGGGAAATGAGCAGTTCTTC
cdr3_aa: CASSLGQGLGNEQFF
j_call: TRBJ2-1
v_call: TRBV5-1
clone_size: many
d_call: TRBD1

cdr3_nt: TGCAGTGCTGTCCCGGGACTAGCGGATAGAATCAGGGAGCAGTTCTTC
cdr3_aa: CSAVPGLADRIREQFF
j_call: TRBJ2-1
v_call: TRBV20-1
clone_size: .
d_call: TRBD2

cdr3_nt: TGTGCCAGCAGCTCAAATGGGCGGAGTTCCGGGGGGCAGTACTTC
cdr3_aa: CASSSNGRSSGGQYF
j_call: TRBJ2-7
v_call: TRBV7-1
clone_size: .
d_call: .

cdr3_nt: TGTGCCAGCAGATCAGGGACAGGGGTTGGGGAGCAGTACTTC
cdr3_aa: CASRSGTGVGEQYF
j_call: TRBJ2-7
v_call: TRBV28
clone_size: few
d_call: TRBD1

cdr3_nt: TGTGCCAGCAGTGGGACTAGCCCGAACAATGAGCAGTTCTTC
cdr3_aa: CASSGTSPNNEQFF
j_call: TRBJ2-1
v_call: TRBV6-1
clone_size: few
d_call: TRBD2

cdr3_nt: TGTGCCACCAGCAGCCGTACAGATACGCAGTATTTT
cdr3_aa: CATSSRTDTQYF
j_call: TRBJ2-3
v_call: TRBV15
clone_size: .
d_call: .

cdr3_nt: TGTGCCAGCAGCGGATATCCCCCCGGAGGTAGCGGAGAGACCCAGTACTTC
cdr3_aa: CASSGYPPGGSGETQYF
j_call: TRBJ2-5
v_call: TRBV7-6
clone_size: few
d_call: .

cdr3_nt: TGTGCCACCAGCCTTTCCCGAGGGTGGACTAATGAAAAACTGTTTTTT
cdr3_aa: CATSLSRGWTNEKLFF
j_call: TRBJ1-4
v_call: TRBV15
clone_size: few
d_call: .

cdr3_nt: TGTGCCAGCAGCTTGCTCCCCTGGCAGAACACTGAAGCTTTCTTT
cdr3_aa: CASSLLPWQNTEAFF
j_call: TRBJ1-1
v_call: TRBV5-5
clone_size: few
d_call: .

cdr3_nt: TGTGCCAGCAGTTTGCCGGGGGGCGGTCAGCCCCAGCATTTT
cdr3_aa: CASSLPGGGQPQHF
j_call: TRBJ1-5
v_call: TRBV28
clone_size: .
d_call: .

cdr3_nt: TGTGCCAGCAGAAAGCAGGGGGAGCAGTACTTC
cdr3_aa: CASRKQGEQYF
j_call: TRBJ2-7
v_call: TRBV6-5
clone_size: few
d_call: .

cdr3_nt: TGTGCCAGCAGCTTCCGGGACACATACACAGATACGCAGTATTTT
cdr3_aa: CASSFRDTYTDTQYF
j_call: TRBJ2-3
v_call: TRBV5-5
clone_size: .
d_call: .

cdr3_nt: TGTGCCACCAGCAGAAAACAGGGAACGGGTGAAGCTTTCTTT
cdr3_aa: CATSRKQGTGEAFF
j_call: TRBJ1-1
v_call: TRBV15
clone_size: few
d_call: .

cdr3_nt: TGTGCCAGCAGCGGGGGGCTACTTGAGACCCAGTACTTC
cdr3_aa: CASSGGLLETQYF
j_call: TRBJ2-5
v_call: TRBV9
clone_size: .
d_call: .

cdr3_nt: TGTGCCTGCCGGGAGGGGGGTGAAAAACTGTTTTTT
cdr3_aa: CACREGGEKLFF
j_call: TRBJ1-4
v_call: TRBV30
clone_size: .
d_call: .

cdr3_nt: TGTGCCAGCAGCCCGGGGACTAGCGGGAGAGGGGAGCTGTTTTTT
cdr3_aa: CASSPGTSGRGELFF
j_call: TRBJ2-2
v_call: TRBV7-2
clone_size: few
d_call: TRBD2

cdr3_nt: TGTGCTAGCAGCTCCGGAAGTGTTGAGACCCAGTACTTC
cdr3_aa: CASSSGSVETQYF
j_call: TRBJ2-5
v_call: TRBV7-7
clone_size: .
d_call: .

cdr3_nt: TGCGCCAGCAGCCAAGAGGGACTAGCCTCCTACGAGCAGTACTTC
cdr3_aa: CASSQEGLASYEQYF
j_call: TRBJ2-7
v_call: TRBV4-1
clone_size: few
d_call: TRBD2

cdr3_nt: TGTGCCAGCAGTTACAGGGTAAAGGCTGAAGCTTTCTTT
cdr3_aa: CASSYRVKAEAFF
j_call: TRBJ1-1
v_call: TRBV6-5
clone_size: .
d_call: .

cdr3_nt: TGTGCCAGCCGCGGTTCCCCGACAGCGAACACTGAAGCTTTCTTT
cdr3_aa: CASRGSPTANTEAFF
j_call: TRBJ1-1
v_call: TRBV2
clone_size: few
d_call: .

cdr3_nt: TGTGCCACCAGCCCAAGACTAGCCCCCACAGATACGCAGTATTTT
cdr3_aa: CATSPRLAPTDTQYF
j_call: TRBJ2-3
v_call: TRBV15
clone_size: .
d_call: TRBD2

cdr3_nt: TGTGCCAGCAGTCCCCCTACGGGCCAAGAGACCCAGTACTTC
cdr3_aa: CASSPPTGQETQYF
j_call: TRBJ2-5
v_call: TRBV2
clone_size: .
d_call: .

cdr3_nt: TGTGCCAGCAGCTTAGACGGACATCAGCCCCAGCATTTT
cdr3_aa: CASSLDGHQPQHF
j_call: TRBJ1-5
v_call: TRBV7-2
clone_size: .
d_call: .

cdr3_nt: TGCAGTGCAGCTCAGGGGGTGGTCTACGAGCAGTACTTC
cdr3_aa: CSAAQGVVYEQYF
j_call: TRBJ2-7
v_call: TRBV20-1
clone_size: many
d_call: TRBD1

cdr3_nt: TGCAGTGCTTCGGACAGGAGCCAAGAGACCCAGTACTTC
cdr3_aa: CSASDRSQETQYF
j_call: TRBJ2-5
v_call: TRBV20-1
clone_size: .
d_call: TRBD1

cdr3_nt: TGTGCCAGCAGTTACTCGATGGGGGGCTACGAGCAGTACTTC
cdr3_aa: CASSYSMGGYEQYF
j_call: TRBJ2-7
v_call: TRBV6-5
clone_size: .
d_call: .

cdr3_nt: TGTGCCAGCAGTGAGGGGACAGGGTACGAGCAGTACTTC
cdr3_aa: CASSEGTGYEQYF
j_call: TRBJ2-7
v_call: TRBV25-1
clone_size: few
d_call: TRBD1

cdr3_nt: TGTGCCAGCAGATCGGACAGGGGGTGGAGGAATCAGCCCCAGCATTTT
cdr3_aa: CASRSDRGWRNQPQHF
j_call: TRBJ1-5
v_call: TRBV6-2/TRBV6-3
clone_size: few
d_call: TRBD1

cdr3_nt: TGCAGTGCTAGTTATCGCTCCTACAATGAGCAGTTCTTC
cdr3_aa: CSASYRSYNEQFF
j_call: TRBJ2-1
v_call: TRBV20-1
clone_size: many
d_call: .

cdr3_nt: TGTGCCAGCAGCTTACTGGGTTCCGCCTACGAGCAGTACTTC
cdr3_aa: CASSLLGSAYEQYF
j_call: TRBJ2-7
v_call: TRBV11-2
clone_size: .
d_call: .

cdr3_nt: TGTGCCAGCTCATTCTACCCGACTGAAGCTTTCTTT
cdr3_aa: CASSFYPTEAFF
j_call: TRBJ1-1
v_call: TRBV6-1
clone_size: .
d_call: .

cdr3_nt: TGCAGTGCTAGATACACCGGGGAGCTGTTTTTT
cdr3_aa: CSARYTGELFF
j_call: TRBJ2-2
v_call: TRBV20-1
clone_size: few
d_call: .

cdr3_nt: TGTGCCAGCAGCCCCACTCCGGGTAGCGGCTTGGGCGAGCAGTACTTC
cdr3_aa: CASSPTPGSGLGEQYF
j_call: TRBJ2-7
v_call: TRBV7-8
clone_size: .
d_call: .

cdr3_nt: TGTGCCAGCTCACCAAAACAGGGCAATCAGCCCCAGCATTTT
cdr3_aa: CASSPKQGNQPQHF
j_call: TRBJ1-5
v_call: TRBV18
clone_size: .
d_call: .

cdr3_nt: TGTGCCAGCAGCTTAGAGGCGGACAGTCAGTTCTTC
cdr3_aa: CASSLEADSQFF
j_call: TRBJ2-1
v_call: TRBV7-9
clone_size: few
d_call: .

cdr3_nt: TGTGCCAGCAGCTTAGCGAGCGAGAACACTGAAGCTTTCTTT
cdr3_aa: CASSLASENTEAFF
j_call: TRBJ1-1
v_call: TRBV7-9
clone_size: few
d_call: .

cdr3_nt: TGTGCCAGCAGGGAGATAGCGTCACAGACCCAGTACTTC
cdr3_aa: CASREIASQTQYF
j_call: TRBJ2-5
v_call: TRBV6-2/TRBV6-3
clone_size: few
d_call: .

cdr3_nt: TGTGCCAGCGACCCAGCGGGGACCACAGATACGCAGTATTTT
cdr3_aa: CASDPAGTTDTQYF
j_call: TRBJ2-3
v_call: TRBV28
clone_size: .
d_call: TRBD2

cdr3_nt: TGTGCCAGCAGCTTGGTATGGCAGGGGGCTCACGAGCAGTACTTC
cdr3_aa: CASSLVWQGAHEQYF
j_call: TRBJ2-7
v_call: TRBV5-6
clone_size: .
d_call: TRBD1